The 5 T cell receptor beta chains below all came from one sample that was sequenced in a study of cytomegalovirus exposure and HLA in healthy donors. 60 Vbeta and 13 Jbeta primers were used in PCR. Repertoires were generated with immunoSEQ multiplex PCR, while TCRdb's copy carries only in-frame clones and drops some. The data show 130,000 or so clones, about 70% seen once. Source material: PBMCs. These receptors were taken from a male donor in good health and CMV-seronegative.

Many counts were recorded for this clone. The V gene is TRBV4-1, the J gene TRBJ2-5; the match to TRBD1 covers 9 bases. The CDR3 has 16 residues. Germline CDR1 is MGHRA and CDR2 is YSYEKL. The J segment lost 1 base and the V segment lost 5 bases, leaving 8 bases of the junction unmatched. CDR3 nucleotide sequence: TGCGCCAGCAGCGGCTGGGACAGGGATTCCCAAGAGACCCAGTACTTC. It encodes CASSGWDRDSQETQYF.

This rearrangement joins TRBV5-5 to TRBJ2-4; D is unclear. V lost 3 bases and J 8 bases, leaving 9 bases between the germline ends. The germline V gene has CDR1 SGHKS and CDR2 YYEKEE (reference sequence). This CDR3 contains 12 residues. The CDR3, as DNA: TGTGCCAGCAGCTCGGGTACGGACATTCAGTACTTC. Translating gives CASSSGTDIQYF. Variable domain in full (rest from reference TRBV5-5 and TRBJ2-4): DAGVTQSPTHLIKTRGQQVTLRCSPISGHKSVSWYQQVLGQGPQFIFQYYEKEERGRGNFPDRFSARQFPNYSSELNVNALLLGDSALYLCASSSGTDIQYFGAGTRLSVL.

This sequence joins TRBV4-2 and TRBJ2-7; perhaps TRBD2 as D (6 bases). Per the germline V gene, CDR1 is LGHNA and CDR2 is YNFKEQ. The CDR3 contains 15 residues. Trimming cost V 1 base and J 2 bases, with 12 bases left between them. DNA of the CDR3: TGTGCCAGCAGCCAAGGGACTACCCGACCCTACGAGCAGTACTTC. Protein product: CASSQGTTRPYEQYF.

V usage is TRBV7-6 and J usage is TRBJ1-1; D possibly corresponds to TRBD1 (5 bases). Trimming left V 0 bases short and J 0 bases short, with 8 bases between. This CDR3 has 15 residues. In germline, CDR1 is SGHVS, CDR2 FNYEAQ. CDR3 sequence reads: CASSLAGVMNTEAFF. DNA for the CDR3: TGTGCCAGCAGCTTAGCAGGGGTCATGAACACTGAAGCTTTCTTT.

This sequence joins TRBV27 and TRBJ1-1; no firm D call. The germline V gene has CDR1 MNHEY and CDR2 SMNVEV (reference sequence). CDR3 length: 13 amino acids. Trimming left V 1 base short and J 1 base short, with 4 bases between. Written as DNA, the CDR3 is TGTGCCAGCAGTTTATTACAGAACACTGAAGCTTTCTTT. Amino acid sequence: CASSLLQNTEAFF.